These 19 T cell receptor beta chains came from one sample sequenced in a study of tissue T cells after allogeneic stem cell transplantation. TCRdb keeps only in-frame clones here, not all; method: immunoSEQ multiplex PCR. This sample has approximately 5,400 clones, with 51% found just once. Time point: mouse harvest day 7 after allogeneic transplant. The graft held 10^6 splenic CD5+ T cells and 10^7 T-cell-depleted bone marrow cells. Sequenced sample: gut tissue. All receptors derive from a female BALB/c mouse given C57BL/6 T cells with graft-versus-host disease after an allogeneic hematopoietic cell transplant.

Concerning this clone itself: The gene symbols are mouse symbols. With the read ending 1 residue before the CDR3 end, the germline J gene is used to fill in that end. V gene TRBV20 combines with J gene TRBJ2-1, with unresolved D. CDR1 is GFQATS and CDR2 is STVNSAI in the germline V gene. V lost 3 bases and J 2 bases, leaving 5 bases between the germline ends. CDR3 length: 12 residues. Incomplete CDR3 DNA: TGTGGTGCTAGCACAGACTATGCTGAGCAGTTC. This sequence encodes CGASTDYAEQF. The whole CDR3 region reads CGASTDYAEQFF.

This clone was counted between two and nine times. Each gene name is a mouse one. The CDR3 end lies 1 residue beyond the end of the read and is filled in from the germline J gene. This chain links TRBV26 with TRBJ1-3; 7 positions agree with TRBD1. Per the germline V gene, CDR1 is KGHPV and CDR2 is FQNQEV (reference sequence). The V and J ends lost 6 bases and 0 bases, in that order; junction bases with no gene match: 2. The CDR3 is 14 amino acids. The CDR3 bases that were read are TGTGCCAGCAGAGGGACAGATTCTGGAAATACGCTCTAT. This translates into CASRGTDSGNTLY. The entire CDR3 is CASRGTDSGNTLYF.

This clone was observed a handful of times. Mouse germline and gene names are used. The CDR3 end falls 1 residue outside the read, so it is completed with the germline J gene. The chain employs TRBV13-1 and TRBJ2-7; 12 positions match TRBD2. CDR1 and CDR2 (germline): NSHNY, SYGAGN. With 4 bases clipped from V and 4 bases from J, the junction kept 3 bases outside the gene matches. This CDR3 spans 14 amino acids. The CDR3 loop is CASSWDWGVYEQYF. The sequenced CDR3 bases are TGTGCCAGCAGTTGGGACTGGGGGGTATATGAACAGTAC.

As regards this clone: Germline and genes here are mouse. The missing CDR3 end, 1 residue past where the read stops, is filled in from the germline J gene. The rearrangement uses TRBV14 and TRBJ2-1; D not certain. CDR1 and CDR2 (germline): SGHDT, FRDEAV. The CDR3 covers 12 residues. The V end lost 4 bases, the J end lost 1 base, and 3 bases lay between the germline ends. The sequenced CDR3 bases are TGTGCCAGCAGTCTGAACTATGCTGAGCAGTTC. This gives the protein CASSLNYAEQF. The entire CDR3 sequence reads CASSLNYAEQFF.

Turning to this clone: The listed genes are named as in mouse. The sequenced fragment ends 1 residue before the CDR3 boundary, so the rest is inferred from the germline J gene. The chain is built from TRBV20 and TRBJ1-3, with 8 bases that match TRBD1. J gave up 0 bases and V 4 bases, and 5 bases lay outside the gene matches. The CDR3 runs 15 residues. Germline-derived CDR1 and CDR2 are GFQATS and STVNSAI. CDR3 DNA (partial): TGTGGTGCTAAGACAGGGGACCATTCTGGAAATACGCTCTAT. Its protein product is CGAKTGDHSGNTLY. The entire CDR3 sequence reads CGAKTGDHSGNTLYF.

Regarding this clone: Mouse gene names apply. The CDR3 end lies 1 residue beyond the end of the read and is filled in from the germline J gene. The V gene is TRBV26, the J gene TRBJ2-5; 10 bases align to TRBD1. This CDR3 is built from 15 residues. V shed 2 bases, J shed 6 bases, and the junction held 5 bases outside the gene matches. The germline CDR1 and CDR2 sequences are KGHPV and FQNQEV (reference sequence). Incomplete CDR3 DNA: TGTGCCAGCAGTCTGCCGGGACAGGGGAAGGACACCCAGTAC. It is translated as CASSLPGQGKDTQY. The full CDR3 reads CASSLPGQGKDTQYF.

As regards this clone: Gene names refer to mouse genes. Coverage ceases 1 residue before the CDR3 finishes, and the germline J gene fills in the end. The J gene is TRBJ2-1, the V gene TRBV4; TRBD2 matches 8 bases. The CDR3 spans 14 residues. Trimming at V came to 4 bases and at J to 4 bases, leaving 3 bases not matched to a gene. Germline CDR1 reads LGHDT; CDR2 reads YNNKQL (reference sequence). The CDR3: CASSFLGGYAEQFF. The part of the CDR3 DNA that was read is TGTGCCAGCAGCTTCCTGGGGGGTTATGCTGAGCAGTTC. The entire variable domain, with the rest obtained from reference TRBV4 and TRBJ2-1, is as follows: ETAVFQTPNYHVTQVGNEVSFNCKQTLGHDTMYWYKQDSKKLLKIMFSYNNKQLIVNETVPRRFSPQSSDKAHLNLRIKSVEPEDSAVYLCASSFLGGYAEQFFGPGTRLTVL.

By share, this clone counts as medium-sized. These gene names are mouse names. The CDR3 is cut off 1 residue early in the read; its end comes from the germline J gene. This chain links TRBV12-1 with TRBJ1-5; weak D call: TRBD1 (5 bases). V lost 4 bases and J 0 bases, leaving 12 bases between the germline ends. The CDR3 is 15 amino acids. In germline, CDR1 is SGHSN, CDR2 HYEKVE. This CDR3 is CASSSGTHNNQAPLF. Incomplete CDR3 DNA: TGTGCCAGCTCCTCCGGGACTCATAACAACCAGGCTCCGCTT.

Comments on this clone: Mouse names are used for the genes. The read ends 1 residue shy of where the CDR3 ends; the end is completed using the germline J gene. V gene TRBV26 combines with J gene TRBJ2-1; 10 nucleotides line up with TRBD1. Germline trimming cut 6 bases from V and 7 bases from J; bases unmatched to any gene: 6. Germline CDR1 reads KGHPV; CDR2 reads FQNQEV (reference sequence). This CDR3 spans 14 amino acids. CDR3 sequence: CASSRQGAGAEQFF. The CDR3 bases that were read are TGTGCCAGCAGCCGACAGGGGGCGGGGGCTGAGCAGTTC.

On this clone itself: Mouse germline and gene names are used. Read data end 1 residue before the CDR3 end; the end is taken from the germline J gene. V gene TRBV13-2 combines with J gene TRBJ2-4; 10 nucleotides agree with TRBD2. V lost 3 bases, J lost 0 bases, and 7 bases stayed unmatched. The CDR3 is 17 residues long. Germline V CDR1 and CDR2: NNHNN, SYGAGS (reference sequence). The CDR3 DNA, read in part, is TGTGCCAGCGGTGGCTCGGGACTGGGGCTTAGTCAAAACACCTTGTAC. The encoded protein is CASGGSGLGLSQNTLY. The full CDR3 reads CASGGSGLGLSQNTLYF.

This clone has just a few counts. Gene names and germline match the mouse. With the read ending 1 residue before the CDR3 end, the germline J gene is used to fill in that end. J is TRBJ2-1 and V is TRBV19, with TRBD1 matching over 10 bases. This CDR3 region has 15 residues. Per germline, CDR1 FNHDT and CDR2 SITEND (reference sequence). V lost 0 bases and J lost 3; bases outside the gene matches: 0. CDR3 residues: CASSIGDRGYAEQFF. The sequenced CDR3 bases are TGTGCCAGCAGTATAGGGGACAGGGGCTATGCTGAGCAGTTC.

In the case of this clone: Mouse gene names and germline throughout. The CDR3 end falls 1 residue outside the read, so it is completed with the germline J gene. The rearrangement uses TRBV5 and TRBJ2-7, with 12 bases aligning to TRBD2. The ends lost 1 base at V and 4 bases at J; junction bases unmatched: 2. The CDR3 has 15 amino acids. CDR1 and CDR2 from the germline V gene are LGHNA and YNLKQL (reference sequence). The sequenced CDR3 bases are TGTGCCAGCAGCCAAGGGGGACTGGGGGGATATGAACAGTAC. Its translation is CASSQGGLGGYEQY. The entire CDR3 protein reads CASSQGGLGGYEQYF.

A note on this clone: Here the gene names and germline are mouse. The read terminates 1 residue before the CDR3 end, so the remaining end is supplied by the germline J gene. The V and J genes are TRBV13-1 and TRBJ2-4; no reliable D call. Per germline, CDR1 NSHNY and CDR2 SYGAGN. The CDR3 covers 14 residues. V was trimmed by 0 bases and J by 0 bases, leaving 5 bases between them. CDR3 sequence: CASSDGSSQNTLYF. The sequenced part of the CDR3 DNA is TGTGCCAGCAGTGATGGGTCTAGTCAAAACACCTTGTAC.

On this clone: The genes are named according to mouse. With the read ending 1 residue before the CDR3 end, the germline J gene is used to fill in that end. The rearrangement links TRBV26 to TRBJ2-1; tentatively, D is TRBD1 (6 bases). Trimming left V 4 bases short and J 1 base short, with 11 bases between. Germline V gene sequence: CDR1 KGHPV, CDR2 FQNQEV (reference sequence). The CDR3 is 15 amino acids. The CDR3 protein is CASSPYRENYAEQFF. The DNA read from the CDR3 is TGTGCCAGCAGTCCCTACAGGGAAAACTATGCTGAGCAGTTC. The whole variable domain, remainder taken from reference TRBV26 and TRBJ2-1, is NSKVIQTPRYLVKGQGQKAKMRCIPEKGHPVVFWYQQNKNNEFKFLINFQNQEVLQQIDMTEKRFSAECPSNSPCSLEIQSSEAGDSALYLCASSPYRENYAEQFFGPGTRLTVL.

As to this clone: Genes and germline are mouse. The CDR3 end lies 1 residue beyond the end of the read and is filled in from the germline J gene. The chain employs TRBV26 and TRBJ2-4; D might be TRBD1 (7 bases). The V end was cut by 2 bases, the J end by 2 bases, with 11 bases between. This CDR3 is 15 amino acids long. Germline CDR1 and CDR2: KGHPV and FQNQEV (reference sequence). The CDR3 sequence is CASSLRGRDQNTLYF. The CDR3 DNA, read in part, is TGTGCCAGCAGTCTGAGGGGGCGCGATCAAAACACCTTGTAC.

In its sample, this clone was seen a few times. Gene names are the mouse ones. The CDR3 end is not reached by the read, which stops 1 residue before it; the germline J gene fills it in. V usage is TRBV3 and J usage is TRBJ2-7, with TRBD1 matching 9 bases. The CDR3 loop spans 15 amino acids. V lost 2 bases, J lost 2 bases, and 4 bases stayed unmatched. CDR1 and CDR2 (germline): SNHLY, FYNGKV (reference sequence). The sequenced CDR3 bases are TGTGCCAGCAGCTTACGGGACAGGGTCCCCTATGAACAGTAC. Residues: CASSLRDRVPYEQY. The entire CDR3 sequence reads CASSLRDRVPYEQYF.

A word on this clone: The gene symbols are mouse symbols. The read falls 1 residue short of the CDR3 end, and the missing part is taken from the germline J gene. The chain is built from TRBV26 and TRBJ1-4; a weak D match, TRBD1 (5 bases). The V gene's germline CDR1 is KGHPV and CDR2 FQNQEV (reference sequence). CDR3 length: 14 amino acids. The V and J ends lost 4 bases and 4 bases respectively, with 10 bases between them. This CDR3 reads CASSRGHLNERLFF. The covered CDR3 bases are TGTGCCAGCAGTCGTGGACACCTCAACGAAAGATTATTT.

This clone was seen a single time. Gene names are the mouse ones. The read comes to an end 1 residue before the CDR3 does, leaving the germline J gene to fill in the end. The chain has TRBV23 and TRBJ2-2; the table's TRBD2 call for D was not verified on the DNA. The CDR3 totals 15 residues. Germline V gene lookup returns CDR1 KGHTA and CDR2 FQNQQP. Incomplete CDR3 DNA: TGCTCCAGCAGTCATGGGGGGGCAAACACCGGGCAGCTCTAC. Protein: CSSSHGGANTGQLY. In full, the CDR3 reads CSSSHGGANTGQLYF.

Details on this clone: The gene names here belong to mouse. The covered CDR3 bases are TGTGCCAGCAGTCAGGGGGAGGACTCCGACTACACC. It codes for CASSQGEDSDYT. Given in full, the CDR3 is CASSQGEDSDYTF. This chain connects TRBV26 to TRBJ1-2, with D maybe TRBD1 (6 bases). The read ends 1 residue shy of where the CDR3 ends; the end is completed using the germline J gene. Trimming cost V 4 bases and J 3 bases, with 9 bases left between them. Germline loops: CDR1 KGHPV, CDR2 FQNQEV (reference sequence). The CDR3 loop spans 13 amino acids.